This T cell receptor beta chain was sequenced in a study of CD8 T cells in Susac syndrome. While CD8+ and CD4+ T cells were isolated negatively, TEMRA cells were enriched by FACS. The authors reverse transcribed about 0.5 to 1 ug RNA with random hexamers. MiXCR, run by TCRdb on the immunoSEQ multiplex PCR reads, gives a single entry per CDR3 protein. Of over 150,000 distinct CDR3 sequences listed, about 94% are singletons. The sample taken for sequencing was CD4+ T cells from PBMCs. The receptor was derived from a human donor with multiple sclerosis.

This chain's CDR3 is CASSAGQGHYEQYF. The CDR3 nucleotides are TGTGCCAGCTCAGCGGGACAGGGCCACTACGAGCAGTACTTC. The chain joins TRBV18 to TRBJ2-7; 9 nucleotides agree with TRBD1. The length of the CDR3 is 14 residues. J was trimmed by 3 bases and V by 5 bases; bases with no gene match: 5. CDR1 is KGHSH, CDR2 LQKENI, per germline.